The 15 T cell receptor beta chains presented below share a single source sample, sequenced in a study of T cell repertoires in cytomegalovirus infection. TCRdb called the reads again in MiXCR, with one record for every CDR3 protein. Among fewer than 350,000 distinct CDR3 sequences listed, 15% to 20% were seen once. What was sequenced was PBMCs. These TCRs come from a human donor in good health (CMV status not recorded). Some clones in this sample may be carry-over from other donors' samples.

This clonotype was seen at least ten times. V and J are TRBV4-1 and TRBJ1-4; TRBD1 matches 9 bases. The CDR3 loop spans 17 amino acids. Trimming cost V 8 bases and J 2 bases; bases outside gene matches: 12. Germline loops: CDR1 MGHRA, CDR2 YSYEKL. In DNA form, the CDR3 reads TGCGCCAGCCGGAGACCGGGACAGGGATCCACTAATGAAAAACTGTTTTTT. This encodes CASRRPGQGSTNEKLFF.

The gene calls are TRBV20-1 and TRBJ1-5; perhaps TRBD1 as D (5 bases). Trimming took 3 bases from V and 4 from J, leaving 10 bases between them. The germline gives CDR1 DFQATT, CDR2 SNEGSKA (reference sequence). The CDR3 has 13 residues. CDR3 protein: CSASVGGNQPQHF. The CDR3 DNA follows: TGCAGTGCTAGTGTGGGGGGAAATCAGCCCCAGCATTTT.

This clonotype was detected only a few times. The chain joins TRBV4-2 to TRBJ1-2, with TRBD1 matching over 7 bases. Unmatched junction bases numbered 3, after V lost 4 bases and J lost 1 base. Germline values: CDR1 LGHNA, CDR2 YNFKEQ. The CDR3 sequence is 14 residues long. The CDR3 DNA reads as TGTGCCAGCAGCCGACAGGGAGATAACTATGGCTACACCTTC. It is translated as CASSRQGDNYGYTF.

This clonotype has a count of ten or more. The chain carries TRBV12-5 and TRBJ1-1; D not certain. Germline V gives CDR1 LGHNT, CDR2 FRNRAP. The CDR3 runs 14 residues. V shed 2 bases and J shed 6 bases, with 13 bases lying between them. The CDR3, as DNA: TGTGCTAGTGGTTTGATCTCGAGTTGGGCTGAAGCTTTCTTT. Amino acids: CASGLISSWAEAFF.

This clonotype showed up just a few times. This rearrangement joins TRBV10-3 to TRBJ2-3; D tentatively fits TRBD1 or TRBD2 (5 bases each). This CDR3 comprises 13 residues. CDR1 ENHRY and CDR2 SYGVKD come from the germline V gene. Between the trimmed V and J ends, which lost 8 bases and 2 bases, there was a span of 11 bases. The CDR3 spells CAISQGDTDTQYF. The DNA for the CDR3 is TGTGCCATCTCCCAGGGAGACACAGATACGCAGTATTTT.

The CDR3 sequence is CATSDPQGVHTDTQYF. In nucleotides, the CDR3 is TGTGCCACCAGTGATCCACAGGGGGTGCACACAGATACGCAGTATTTT. The V and J genes are TRBV24-1 and TRBJ2-3, with 8 bases aligning to TRBD1. CDR3 size: 16 residues. V gave up 3 bases and J gave up 2 bases; unmatched junction bases: 6. Germline V lookup: CDR1 KGHDR, CDR2 SFDVKD.

This clonotype was seen only a few times. This chain links TRBV7-2 with TRBJ2-3; a possible D gene is TRBD2 (6 bases). The germline V gene has CDR1 SGHTA and CDR2 FQGNSA. The CDR3 has 15 residues. Trimming removed 6 bases at V and 4 bases at J, with 17 bases between. This CDR3 reads CASRSGGGWADTQYF. The CDR3 nucleotides read TGTGCCAGCAGATCTGGAGGAGGGTGGGCAGATACGCAGTATTTT.

This clonotype has at least ten counts. The J gene is TRBJ2-1, the V gene TRBV7-8; TRBD2 might be the D (6 bases). The CDR3 has 14 amino acids. Germline CDR1 and CDR2: SGHVS and FQNEAQ. The V and J ends lost 5 bases and 7 bases respectively, with 15 bases between them. The CDR3 is CASSPMTSSNEQFF. The CDR3 nucleotides are TGTGCCAGCAGCCCAATGACTAGTTCGAATGAGCAGTTCTTC.

CDR3 residues: CASSLGGPNTGELFF. The CDR3 DNA is TGTGCCAGCAGCTTAGGTGGTCCGAACACCGGGGAGCTGTTTTTT. The chain uses TRBV11-1 and TRBJ2-2; D gene uncertain. V gave up 1 base and J gave up 0 bases, with 6 bases separating them. Germline V gene sequence: CDR1 SGHAT, CDR2 FQDESV (reference sequence). The CDR3 totals 15 residues.

The rearrangement joins TRBV5-6 to TRBJ1-2, with 9 bases that match TRBD1. V lost 0 bases and J lost 4; bases outside the gene matches: 4. This CDR3 region has 15 residues. In germline, CDR1 is SGHDT, CDR2 YYEEEE. CDR3 bases: TGTGCCAGCAGCTTGGGGGACAGGGTGATCTATGGCTACACCTTC. This translates into CASSLGDRVIYGYTF.

The sample holds one count of this clonotype. This chain uses TRBV27 with TRBJ2-7; 11 bases agree with TRBD2. The CDR3 has 14 amino acids. Germline-derived CDR1 and CDR2 are MNHEY and SMNVEV (reference sequence). V shed 6 bases and J 4 bases; nucleotides not matched to a gene: 5. The CDR3 protein is CASRLAGGTYEQYF. The CDR3 nucleotides are TGTGCCAGCAGATTAGCGGGGGGGACTTACGAGCAGTACTTC.

This clonotype was picked up many times. The chain uses TRBV9 and TRBJ2-1, with 9 bases fitting TRBD1. Germline CDR1 and CDR2: SGDLS and YYNGEE. Trimming at V came to 0 bases and at J to 0 bases, leaving 7 bases not matched to a gene. This CDR3 has 18 amino acids. The CDR3 region is CASSVAGGTGSSYNEQFF. The CDR3 DNA is TGTGCCAGCAGCGTAGCTGGGGGGACAGGGAGCTCCTACAATGAGCAGTTCTTC.

This clonotype has at least ten counts. The J gene is TRBJ1-3, the V gene TRBV12-3 or TRBV12-4; D unresolved. This CDR3 has 14 amino acids. Deletions cut 0 bases from V and 0 bases from J, with 3 bases between. CDR3: CASSLAFSGNTIYF. CDR3 in DNA: TGTGCCAGCAGTTTAGCGTTCTCTGGAAACACCATATATTTT.

J is TRBJ1-1 and V is TRBV3-1, with 7 bases identical to TRBD1. This CDR3 spans 15 amino acids. The V and J ends lost 4 bases and 1 base, in that order; junction bases with no gene match: 6. Germline V gene sequence: CDR1 LGHDT, CDR2 YNNKEL (reference sequence). In DNA, the CDR3 is TGTGCCAGCAGCCCATGGGGACAGACGAACACTGAAGCTTTCTTT. Amino acids: CASSPWGQTNTEAFF. Looking up the rest from reference TRBV3-1 and TRBJ1-1 gives the full variable domain: DTAVSQTPKYLVTQMGNDKSIKCEQNLGHDTMYWYKQDSKKFLKIMFSYNNKELIINETVPNRFSPKSPDKAHLNLHINSLELGDSAVYFCASSPWGQTNTEAFFGQGTRLTVV.

The rearrangement uses TRBV20-1 and TRBJ2-7, with 10 bases that match TRBD2. J lost 7 bases, V lost 0 bases, and 6 bases had no gene match. The CDR3 totals 14 residues. CDR1 is DFQATT, CDR2 SNEGSKA, per germline (reference sequence). The CDR3 coding sequence is TGCAGTGCTAGAGACAGCGGGGGGGCTTGGGAGCAGTACTTC. This sequence encodes CSARDSGGAWEQYF.